Shown below are 25 T cell receptor beta chains from a single sample sequenced in a study of T cell repertoires in aging, cancer and after chemotherapy. TCR beta rearrangements were amplified from peripheral blood genomic DNA. TRB rearrangements spanning V, D and J were amplified using mixed TRB-A/B primers. TCRdb re-called the multiplex PCR reads with MiXCR, one entry per CDR3 protein. In the table there are several thousand distinct CDR3 sequences, roughly 32% of which are singletons. Material: blood. These receptors were collected from a human donor in good health.

The rearrangement links TRBV12-3 or TRBV12-4 to TRBJ2-7; 8 bases align to TRBD1. There are 13 residues in the CDR3. The trim removed 5 bases at V and 6 bases at J, leaving 6 bases unmatched. CDR3 amino acids: CASSAGQGSEQYF. The CDR3 nucleotides read TGTGCCAGCAGTGCTGGACAGGGCTCCGAGCAGTACTTC.

For the CDR3, the DNA is TGTGCCAGCAGTTCGACAGGGGCAACTAATGAAAAACTGTTTTTT. Amino acids: CASSSTGATNEKLFF. This chain uses TRBV28 with TRBJ1-4; 8 nucleotides agree with TRBD1. Per the germline V gene, CDR1 is MDHEN and CDR2 is SYDVKM. CDR3 length: 15 residues. Trimming removed 4 bases from V and 0 bases from J; junction bases left unmatched: 1.

This clonotype was picked up a small number of times. This chain connects TRBV20-1 to TRBJ2-2; 14 positions match TRBD2. The V segment lost 7 bases and the J segment 5 bases; nucleotides outside the gene matches: 6. The CDR3 runs to 15 residues. In germline, CDR1 is DFQATT, CDR2 SNEGSKA (reference sequence). In DNA, the CDR3 is TGCAGTGGCATGACTAGCGGGAGGGGTACCGGGGAGCTGTTTTTT. Translating gives CSGMTSGRGTGELFF.

V is TRBV7-3 and J is TRBJ2-2, with D perhaps assigned TRBD1 or TRBD2 (7 bases each). V was pared by 4 bases and J by 7 bases, with 22 bases between. The CDR3 has 17 amino acids. Germline V gene lookup returns CDR1 SGHTA and CDR2 FQGTGA. The DNA for the CDR3 is TGTGCCAGCAGCTATGACTCCGACAGGGAGGGAGGCGGGGAGCTGTTTTTT. Translation: CASSYDSDREGGGELFF.

The chain carries TRBV6-6 and TRBJ2-1; 8 nucleotides agree with TRBD2. With 4 bases clipped from V and 8 bases from J, the junction kept 16 bases outside the gene matches. In germline, CDR1 is MNHNY, CDR2 SVGAGI (reference sequence). The CDR3 extends over 17 amino acids. CDR3 loop: CASSSTDIAGTAHEQFF. The CDR3 coding sequence is TGTGCCAGCAGTTCCACAGACATAGCGGGAACGGCCCATGAGCAGTTCTTC.

In its sample, this clonotype was seen a few times. The rearrangement joins TRBV5-4 to TRBJ2-1, with D possibly TRBD2 on 5 matching bases. The V end was cut by 0 bases, the J end by 0 bases, with 7 bases between. This CDR3 contains 15 residues. Germline CDR1 and CDR2: SGHNT and YYREEE (reference sequence). CDR3 sequence reads: CASSLGGSSYNEQFF. CDR3 bases: TGTGCCAGCAGCTTGGGAGGGAGCTCCTACAATGAGCAGTTCTTC.

This chain links TRBV11-2 with TRBJ2-2, with 9 positions matching TRBD1. Germline assignment: CDR1 SGHAT and CDR2 FQNNGV. This CDR3 contains 16 residues. The J segment lost 1 base and the V segment lost 4 bases, leaving 4 bases of the junction unmatched. DNA for the CDR3: TGTGCCAGCAGCTCCCGGGACAGGGTGAACACCGGGGAGCTGTTTTTT. Residues: CASSSRDRVNTGELFF.

CDR3 coding DNA: TGTGCCACCGCGGGGGCGAACACCGGGGAGCTGTTTTTT. Amino acids: CATAGANTGELFF. The chain recombines TRBV7-3 with TRBJ2-2, with TRBD2 identical over 7 bases. CDR1 is SGHTA and CDR2 is FQGTGA in the germline V gene. V lost 10 bases, J lost 0 bases, and 2 bases stayed unmatched. The CDR3 extends over 13 amino acids.

The chain couples TRBV11-2 to TRBJ1-3, with D possibly being TRBD1 (5 bases). The CDR3 consists of 13 residues. Germline V gene sequence: CDR1 SGHAT, CDR2 FQNNGV. Trimming cost V 6 bases and J 5 bases, with 11 bases left between them. CDR3 protein: CASSPGGRNTIYF. The CDR3 DNA follows: TGTGCCAGCAGTCCGGGGGGACGAAACACCATATATTTT.

In its sample, this clonotype is medium-sized (0.01 to 0.1%). This chain links TRBV6-5 with TRBJ2-7; D possibly matches TRBD1 or TRBD2 (6 bases each). Germline V lookup: CDR1 MNHEY, CDR2 SVGAGI. V gave up 8 bases and J gave up 1 base, with 21 bases separating them. The CDR3 is 16 amino acids. In DNA form, the CDR3 reads TGTGCCAGCGGGGGAACGGACACAGGGAGGTCCTACGAGCAGTACTTC. This codes for CASGGTDTGRSYEQYF.

The rearrangement links TRBV20-1 to TRBJ2-3; no definite D call. Germline V CDR1 and CDR2: DFQATT, SNEGSKA (reference sequence). This CDR3 comprises 12 residues. V was pared by 4 bases and J by 4 bases, with 9 bases between. The CDR3 bases are TGCAGTGCTACCATACCCCCAGATACGCAGTATTTT. It is translated as CSATIPPDTQYF.

This clonotype was recorded a few times. This rearrangement joins TRBV28 to TRBJ1-2; D possibly corresponds to TRBD1 (6 bases). The V and J ends lost 3 bases and 8 bases respectively, with 16 bases between them. Germline CDR1 MDHEN, CDR2 SYDVKM. The CDR3 sequence is 14 residues long. CDR3 coding DNA: TGTGCCAGCAGTTTTGGGGCAGGGGAGAACGGCTACACCTTC. Translated, it gives CASSFGAGENGYTF.

This clonotype was counted a few times. The DNA for the CDR3 is TGCAGTGCTAGCGATAGCGGGAGGTTGGCCTACGAGCAGTACTTC. It encodes CSASDSGRLAYEQYF. The rearrangement links TRBV20-1 to TRBJ2-7; 10 bases match TRBD2. V was clipped by 3 bases and J by 2 bases; unmatched bases: 7. Germline V CDR1 and CDR2: DFQATT, SNEGSKA (reference sequence). The CDR3 has 15 residues.

This chain connects TRBV7-9 to TRBJ2-7; 7 bases match TRBD1. Germline V gene sequence: CDR1 SEHNR, CDR2 FQNEAQ (reference sequence). The CDR3 is made up of 15 amino acids. V trimming: 1 base; J trimming: 6 bases; junction bases outside the gene matches: 9. The CDR3 sequence is CASSLGGTASSEQYF. CDR3 coding DNA: TGTGCCAGCAGCTTAGGGGGGACAGCCTCGAGCGAGCAGTACTTC. The complete variable domain, with remaining parts taken from reference TRBV7-9 and TRBJ2-7, reads DTGVSQNPRHKITKRGQNVTFRCDPISEHNRLYWYRQTLGQGPEFLTYFQNEAQLEKSRLLSDRFSAERPKGSFSTLEIQRTEQGDSAMYLCASSLGGTASSEQYFGPGTRLTVT.

The chain employs TRBV18 and TRBJ2-4; D is possibly TRBD1 (5 bases). Germline CDR1 KGHSH, CDR2 LQKENI. Trimming removed 6 bases from V and 0 bases from J, with 15 bases in between. The CDR3 runs to 16 residues. The CDR3 loop reads CASSGDSDIAKNIQYF. In DNA form, the CDR3 reads TGTGCCAGCTCGGGCGACAGTGATATAGCCAAAAACATTCAGTACTTC.

J is TRBJ1-5 and V is TRBV18; D gene ambiguous. V dropped 6 bases and J dropped 7 bases, with 13 bases sitting between them. The CDR3 has 13 amino acids. Germline V CDR1 and CDR2: KGHSH, LQKENI. As DNA, the CDR3 is TGTGCCAGCTCTCACCAGGATAAACAGCCCCAGCATTTT. As protein: CASSHQDKQPQHF.

In nucleotides, the CDR3 is TGTGCCAGCAGCGCAGACAGTGGGCTTACCTACGAGCAGTACTTC. Protein: CASSADSGLTYEQYF. The gene calls are TRBV5-4 and TRBJ2-7, with D possibly TRBD1 on 5 matching bases. CDR1 is SGHNT, CDR2 YYREEE, per germline (reference sequence). This CDR3 comprises 15 residues. The V end was cut by 4 bases, the J end by 2 bases, with 16 bases between.

In its sample, this clonotype was seen a few times. This chain connects TRBV24-1 to TRBJ2-6; tentative D call: TRBD2 (5 bases). The CDR3 totals 16 residues. Germline V gene sequence: CDR1 KGHDR, CDR2 SFDVKD. Trimming left V 3 bases short and J 4 bases short, with 12 bases between. The CDR3 sequence: CATSDGTSGGANVLTF. The CDR3 DNA reads TGTGCCACCAGTGATGGAACATCGGGGGGGGCCAACGTCCTGACTTTC.

J is TRBJ2-7 and V is TRBV7-2, with 8 positions matching TRBD2. V gave up 4 bases and J gave up 1 base; unmatched junction bases: 6. Germline V CDR1 and CDR2: SGHTA, FQGNSA. This CDR3 region has 15 residues. The CDR3, as DNA: TGTGCCAGCAGCTGGCTAGCGGGCATGTCCTACGAGCAGTACTTC. Translating gives CASSWLAGMSYEQYF.

V and J are TRBV28 and TRBJ2-7; TRBD2 aligns across 8 bases. Trimming removed 7 bases from V and 2 bases from J; junction bases left unmatched: 10. There are 15 residues in the CDR3. Germline CDR1 MDHEN, CDR2 SYDVKM. The CDR3, as DNA: TGTGCCAGCATCCGGGGGGGGGCGAGGGCCTACGAGCAGTACTTC. Translating gives CASIRGGARAYEQYF.

This clonotype was seen only a few times. The chain has TRBV6-1 and TRBJ2-2, with D possibly being TRBD1 (5 bases). The CDR3 consists of 15 residues. V lost 4 bases, J lost 4 bases, and 13 bases lay in between. CDR1 and CDR2 from the germline V gene are MNHNS and SASEGT. CDR3 coding DNA: TGTGCCAGCAGTGCCCAGGGCAAGGTCACCGGGGAGCTGTTTTTT. Translated: CASSAQGKVTGELFF.

CDR3 in DNA: TGTGCCAGCAGCCGTGGGACCGCGGGTGAAAAACTGTTTTTT. The encoded protein is CASSRGTAGEKLFF. The V gene is TRBV7-2, the J gene TRBJ1-4, with D possibly TRBD1 on 5 matching bases. The V end lost 5 bases, the J end lost 7 bases, and 14 bases lay between the germline ends. The CDR3 has 14 residues. Germline V gives CDR1 SGHTA, CDR2 FQGNSA. The whole variable domain, filled in from reference TRBV7-2 and TRBJ1-4, reads GAGVSQSPSNKVTEKGKDVELRCDPISGHTALYWYRQSLGQGLEFLIYFQGNSAPDKSGLPSDRFSAERTGGSVSTLTIQRTQQEDSAVYLCASSRGTAGEKLFFGSGTQLSVL.

The chain has TRBV28 and TRBJ2-7; D not resolved. CDR1 and CDR2 (germline): MDHEN, SYDVKM. The CDR3 runs 12 residues. Between the trimmed V and J ends, which lost 4 bases and 4 bases, there was a span of 8 bases. The CDR3: CASSWAAYEQYF. The CDR3 nucleotides are TGTGCCAGCAGTTGGGCTGCTTACGAGCAGTACTTC.

This clonotype has more than one count but fewer than ten. The genes are TRBV6-5 and TRBJ2-7; TRBD1 matches at 8 bases. J gave up 0 bases and V 9 bases, and 10 bases lay outside the gene matches. The CDR3 contains 15 residues. Germline CDR1 MNHEY, CDR2 SVGAGI. In DNA, the CDR3 is TGTGCCAGTGGCCGTTCCGGGACAGGCTCCTACGAGCAGTACTTC. Protein sequence: CASGRSGTGSYEQYF.

The rearrangement links TRBV11-2 to TRBJ2-3; 13 nucleotides align to TRBD2. The CDR3 sequence is 16 residues long. In germline, CDR1 is SGHAT, CDR2 FQNNGV. V was clipped by 5 bases and J by 8 bases; unmatched bases: 10. The CDR3 protein is CASSPGLAGSSRTQYF. DNA for the CDR3: TGTGCCAGCAGCCCGGGACTAGCGGGAAGTAGTCGTACGCAGTATTTT.